This TCR beta chain appears in the sequencing data of a study of shared clonotypes between healthy human individuals. Sequenced by immunoSEQ multiplex PCR; TCRdb stores in-frame clones only, minus some. Of 2 million or so clones detected, 85% to 95% appear once; the ten largest clones hold more than 0.1%. Notes on this clone: Antigen specificity is unknown.

Trimming stripped 2 bases from V and 8 bases from J, with 12 bases between. CDR1 and CDR2 (germline): MNHEY, SMNVEV (reference sequence). This CDR3 is 14 amino acids long. Points from the study as a whole: Sharing of clonotypes among donors was expected to vary with sequencing depth.

The receptor was isolated from a man aged 18 to 29 in good health. This rearrangement joins TRBV27 to TRBJ1-4, with D maybe TRBD1 (5 bases). The sequenced sample consisted of naive CD4+ T cells sorted from blood. Subset described: CD45RA+ positively selected. Here the CDR3 DNA reads TGTGCCAGCAGTTTAGGGAGACAGAGAGAAAAACTGTTTTTT. This gives the protein CASSLGRQREKLFF.